Listed below are T cell receptor beta chains from one sample, sequenced in a study of CD8 T cells in ankylosing spondylitis. MiXCR, run by TCRdb on the 5' RACE reads, gives a single entry per CDR3 protein. The sample records around 300,000 distinct CDR3 sequences, 11% being singletons. Material for sequencing was blood, either unsorted or a sorted T cell fraction (not recorded which). The source is a female donor with ankylosing spondylitis or in good health (not recorded which). Each CDR3 is given with its conserved first and last residue. Fields, in order: clone size, V gene, J gene, D gene, CDR3 length, CDR3 protein, CDR3 DNA. D genes are given only for firm matches. The size of a clone is reported for some rows only, either as once, few or many, or as a class for expanded clones.

clone size: many
V gene: TRBV12-3/TRBV12-4
J gene: TRBJ1-2
D gene: .
CDR3 length: 14
CDR3 protein: CASSLIGFSYGYTF
CDR3 DNA: TGTGCCAGCAGTTTAATAGGGTTTAGCTATGGCTACACCTTC

clone size: .
V gene: TRBV12-3/TRBV12-4
J gene: TRBJ1-3
D gene: .
CDR3 length: 14
CDR3 protein: CASGKSISGNTIYF
CDR3 DNA: TGTGCCAGCGGGAAGTCTATCTCTGGAAACACCATATATTTT

clone size: many
V gene: TRBV20-1
J gene: TRBJ2-4
D gene: TRBD2
CDR3 length: 18
CDR3 protein: CSAPLAGGPSSAKNIQYF
CDR3 DNA: TGCAGTGCTCCCCTAGCGGGAGGTCCCTCATCAGCCAAAAACATTCAGTACTTC

clone size: .
V gene: TRBV20-1
J gene: TRBJ2-2
D gene: TRBD1
CDR3 length: 16
CDR3 protein: CSARKSGTGDTGELFF
CDR3 DNA: TGCAGTGCTAGAAAATCCGGGACAGGGGACACCGGGGAGCTGTTTTTT

clone size: many
V gene: TRBV7-2
J gene: TRBJ1-2
D gene: .
CDR3 length: 14
CDR3 protein: CASSSPGSRYGYTF
CDR3 DNA: TGTGCCAGCAGTTCTCCAGGGTCACGCTATGGCTACACCTTC

clone size: .
V gene: TRBV12-3/TRBV12-4
J gene: TRBJ2-1
D gene: TRBD2
CDR3 length: 15
CDR3 protein: CASTEGLAGVNEQFF
CDR3 DNA: TGTGCCAGCACGGAGGGACTAGCGGGAGTGAATGAGCAGTTCTTC

clone size: many
V gene: TRBV20-1
J gene: TRBJ2-7
D gene: TRBD1
CDR3 length: 15
CDR3 protein: CSASPLGQGPYEQYF
CDR3 DNA: TGCAGTGCTAGTCCCCTGGGACAGGGACCCTACGAGCAGTACTTC

clone size: many
V gene: TRBV7-9
J gene: TRBJ1-2
D gene: .
CDR3 length: 11
CDR3 protein: CASSLSDGYTF
CDR3 DNA: TGTGCCAGCAGCTTATCGGATGGCTACACCTTC

clone size: many
V gene: TRBV9
J gene: TRBJ2-1
D gene: .
CDR3 length: 15
CDR3 protein: CASSVAGAGVNEQFF
CDR3 DNA: TGTGCCAGCAGCGTAGCTGGGGCAGGTGTCAATGAGCAGTTCTTC

clone size: .
V gene: TRBV5-8
J gene: TRBJ1-5
D gene: TRBD1
CDR3 length: 15
CDR3 protein: CASSRGTGMDQPQHF
CDR3 DNA: TGTGCCAGCAGCCGTGGGACAGGGATGGATCAGCCCCAGCATTTT

clone size: many
V gene: TRBV29-1
J gene: TRBJ1-2
D gene: .
CDR3 length: 11
CDR3 protein: CRGDGAYGYTF
CDR3 DNA: TGCAGGGGGGACGGGGCCTATGGCTACACCTTC

clone size: few
V gene: TRBV7-9
J gene: TRBJ2-7
D gene: .
CDR3 length: 15
CDR3 protein: CASSLAPGGTYEQYF
CDR3 DNA: TGTGCCAGCAGCTTAGCGCCCGGGGGTACCTACGAGCAGTACTTC

clone size: many
V gene: TRBV28
J gene: TRBJ1-1
D gene: .
CDR3 length: 13
CDR3 protein: CASRSQVVGKAFF
CDR3 DNA: TGTGCCAGCAGGAGTCAGGTGGTTGGGAAAGCTTTCTTT

clone size: .
V gene: TRBV20-1
J gene: TRBJ2-2
D gene: TRBD2
CDR3 length: 19
CDR3 protein: CSAAAPGLAGVRITGELFF
CDR3 DNA: TGCAGTGCTGCTGCCCCGGGACTAGCGGGAGTCCGGATCACCGGGGAGCTGTTTTTT

clone size: few
V gene: TRBV20-1
J gene: TRBJ2-5
D gene: .
CDR3 length: 13
CDR3 protein: CSAREGLRETQYF
CDR3 DNA: TGCAGTGCTAGAGAAGGGTTACGGGAGACCCAGTACTTC

clone size: .
V gene: TRBV30
J gene: TRBJ2-3
D gene: .
CDR3 length: 14
CDR3 protein: CAWSPRVGTDTQYF
CDR3 DNA: TGTGCCTGGAGTCCCAGGGTAGGCACAGATACGCAGTATTTT

clone size: many
V gene: TRBV28
J gene: TRBJ2-5
D gene: .
CDR3 length: 16
CDR3 protein: CASSGQSARTQETQYF
CDR3 DNA: TGTGCCAGCAGCGGACAGAGCGCAAGGACACAAGAGACCCAGTACTTC

clone size: few
V gene: TRBV7-9
J gene: TRBJ2-4
D gene: TRBD1
CDR3 length: 15
CDR3 protein: CASSPTGGPKNIQYF
CDR3 DNA: TGTGCCAGCAGTCCGACAGGGGGTCCTAAAAACATTCAGTACTTC

clone size: many
V gene: TRBV28
J gene: TRBJ2-1
D gene: .
CDR3 length: 15
CDR3 protein: CASNSRDGSYNEQFF
CDR3 DNA: TGTGCCAGCAATTCCCGGGACGGGTCCTACAATGAGCAGTTCTTC

clone size: many
V gene: TRBV12-3/TRBV12-4
J gene: TRBJ1-1
D gene: .
CDR3 length: 13
CDR3 protein: CASSLNGDTEAFF
CDR3 DNA: TGTGCCAGCAGTTTAAACGGCGACACTGAAGCTTTCTTT

clone size: many
V gene: TRBV3-1
J gene: TRBJ2-1
D gene: TRBD1
CDR3 length: 13
CDR3 protein: CASSRDRYNEQFF
CDR3 DNA: TGTGCCAGCAGCCGGGACAGGTACAATGAGCAGTTCTTC

clone size: many
V gene: TRBV12-3/TRBV12-4
J gene: TRBJ2-1
D gene: TRBD2
CDR3 length: 15
CDR3 protein: CASSTGEREVDEQFF
CDR3 DNA: TGTGCCAGCAGCACAGGGGAGCGGGAGGTGGATGAGCAGTTCTTC

clone size: many
V gene: TRBV28
J gene: TRBJ2-3
D gene: .
CDR3 length: 13
CDR3 protein: CASSPPGPDTQYF
CDR3 DNA: TGTGCCAGCAGTCCCCCGGGACCCGATACGCAGTATTTT

clone size: .
V gene: TRBV20-1
J gene: TRBJ2-1
D gene: .
CDR3 length: 12
CDR3 protein: CSARVAYNEQFF
CDR3 DNA: TGCAGTGCTAGAGTAGCCTACAATGAGCAGTTCTTC

clone size: few
V gene: TRBV5-1
J gene: TRBJ2-7
D gene: .
CDR3 length: 15
CDR3 protein: CASSARQVSSYEQYF
CDR3 DNA: TGCGCCAGCAGCGCCCGACAGGTTAGCTCCTACGAGCAGTACTTC

clone size: .
V gene: TRBV5-1
J gene: TRBJ2-1
D gene: TRBD1
CDR3 length: 15
CDR3 protein: CASSLAGTGGNEQFF
CDR3 DNA: TGCGCCAGCAGCTTGGCCGGGACAGGGGGCAATGAGCAGTTCTTC

clone size: many
V gene: TRBV28
J gene: TRBJ2-1
D gene: TRBD2
CDR3 length: 16
CDR3 protein: CASSALAGLASYEQFF
CDR3 DNA: TGTGCCAGCAGTGCGCTGGCGGGACTAGCGAGTTATGAGCAGTTCTTC

clone size: many
V gene: TRBV18
J gene: TRBJ2-1
D gene: .
CDR3 length: 14
CDR3 protein: CASSPILSFNEQFF
CDR3 DNA: TGTGCCAGCTCACCAATTCTCAGCTTTAATGAGCAGTTCTTC

clone size: many
V gene: TRBV5-1
J gene: TRBJ2-1
D gene: .
CDR3 length: 13
CDR3 protein: CASSSGPYNEQFF
CDR3 DNA: TGCGCCAGCAGCTCTGGCCCCTACAATGAGCAGTTCTTC

clone size: .
V gene: TRBV7-2
J gene: TRBJ1-1
D gene: .
CDR3 length: 15
CDR3 protein: CASSLARTKNTEAFF
CDR3 DNA: TGTGCCAGCAGCTTAGCCAGGACAAAGAACACTGAAGCTTTCTTT

clone size: few
V gene: TRBV12-3/TRBV12-4
J gene: TRBJ1-2
D gene: TRBD1
CDR3 length: 14
CDR3 protein: CASSGDSQGYGYTF
CDR3 DNA: TGTGCCAGCAGTGGGGACAGCCAAGGATATGGCTACACCTTC

clone size: many
V gene: TRBV12-3/TRBV12-4
J gene: TRBJ2-7
D gene: .
CDR3 length: 14
CDR3 protein: CASSPLLGSYEQYF
CDR3 DNA: TGTGCCAGCAGCCCCCTCCTAGGCTCCTACGAGCAGTACTTC

clone size: .
V gene: TRBV29-1
J gene: TRBJ2-1
D gene: TRBD2
CDR3 length: 16
CDR3 protein: CSLGLAGRDGSNEQFF
CDR3 DNA: TGCAGCTTGGGACTAGCGGGGAGAGACGGGAGTAATGAGCAGTTCTTC

clone size: .
V gene: TRBV11-2
J gene: TRBJ2-2
D gene: TRBD1
CDR3 length: 18
CDR3 protein: CASSLHARTGGETGELFF
CDR3 DNA: TGTGCCAGCAGCTTACATGCCCGGACAGGGGGCGAGACCGGGGAGCTGTTTTTT

clone size: many
V gene: TRBV29-1
J gene: TRBJ2-1
D gene: .
CDR3 length: 12
CDR3 protein: CSVGVGHNEQFF
CDR3 DNA: TGCAGCGTTGGAGTCGGCCACAATGAGCAGTTCTTC

clone size: .
V gene: TRBV18
J gene: TRBJ2-1
D gene: .
CDR3 length: 14
CDR3 protein: CASSPQGEGSEQFF
CDR3 DNA: TGTGCCAGCTCACCACAGGGGGAAGGGAGCGAGCAGTTCTTC

clone size: many
V gene: TRBV5-5
J gene: TRBJ2-2
D gene: .
CDR3 length: 16
CDR3 protein: CASSLQFYANTGELFF
CDR3 DNA: TGTGCCAGCAGCCTGCAGTTTTACGCGAACACCGGGGAGCTGTTTTTT

clone size: .
V gene: TRBV14
J gene: TRBJ2-3
D gene: TRBD2
CDR3 length: 16
CDR3 protein: CASSQESGGNTDTQYF
CDR3 DNA: TGTGCCAGCAGCCAAGAGAGCGGGGGCAACACAGATACGCAGTATTTT

clone size: many
V gene: TRBV10-3
J gene: TRBJ2-2
D gene: .
CDR3 length: 12
CDR3 protein: CAIPGKAGELFF
CDR3 DNA: TGTGCCATACCAGGGAAGGCCGGGGAGCTGTTTTTT

clone size: many
V gene: TRBV6-1
J gene: TRBJ2-4
D gene: .
CDR3 length: 13
CDR3 protein: CASRGTAKNIQYF
CDR3 DNA: TGTGCCAGCCGCGGTACCGCCAAAAACATTCAGTACTTC

clone size: .
V gene: TRBV11-2
J gene: TRBJ1-1
D gene: .
CDR3 length: 13
CDR3 protein: CASRHSLDPEAFF
CDR3 DNA: TGTGCCAGCAGACACTCTTTGGATCCTGAAGCTTTCTTT

clone size: many
V gene: TRBV25-1
J gene: TRBJ1-1
D gene: .
CDR3 length: 13
CDR3 protein: CASITRDNTEAFF
CDR3 DNA: TGTGCCAGCATAACCCGGGACAACACTGAAGCTTTCTTT

clone size: many
V gene: TRBV7-8
J gene: TRBJ2-5
D gene: .
CDR3 length: 14
CDR3 protein: CASSWKTHQETQYF
CDR3 DNA: TGTGCCAGCAGCTGGAAGACACACCAAGAGACCCAGTACTTC

clone size: many
V gene: TRBV7-2
J gene: TRBJ2-2
D gene: TRBD1
CDR3 length: 16
CDR3 protein: CASSQWDRGYSGELFF
CDR3 DNA: TGTGCCAGCAGCCAATGGGACAGGGGATACAGCGGGGAGCTGTTTTTT

clone size: many
V gene: TRBV20-1
J gene: TRBJ2-7
D gene: .
CDR3 length: 14
CDR3 protein: CSATPPGLPREQYF
CDR3 DNA: TGCAGTGCTACCCCTCCGGGTCTGCCGAGGGAGCAGTACTTC

clone size: few
V gene: TRBV7-2
J gene: TRBJ2-1
D gene: .
CDR3 length: 14
CDR3 protein: CASSSRWDGNEQFF
CDR3 DNA: TGTGCCAGCAGCTCGAGGTGGGATGGCAATGAGCAGTTCTTC

clone size: many
V gene: TRBV20-1
J gene: TRBJ2-7
D gene: TRBD2
CDR3 length: 15
CDR3 protein: CSAAKLAGGTYEQYF
CDR3 DNA: TGCAGTGCCGCGAAACTAGCGGGGGGTACCTACGAGCAGTACTTC

clone size: many
V gene: TRBV4-2
J gene: TRBJ2-7
D gene: .
CDR3 length: 14
CDR3 protein: CASSPRTDSYEQYF
CDR3 DNA: TGTGCCAGCAGCCCTCGGACAGACTCCTACGAGCAGTACTTC

clone size: many
V gene: TRBV20-1
J gene: TRBJ2-1
D gene: .
CDR3 length: 14
CDR3 protein: CSAIAGPPYNEQFF
CDR3 DNA: TGCAGTGCTATTGCGGGACCTCCCTACAATGAGCAGTTCTTC

clone size: .
V gene: TRBV20-1
J gene: TRBJ1-5
D gene: .
CDR3 length: 14
CDR3 protein: CSARDRGGLRPQHF
CDR3 DNA: TGCAGTGCTAGAGATCGGGGGGGGCTTCGGCCCCAGCATTTT

clone size: few
V gene: TRBV6-1
J gene: TRBJ1-5
D gene: TRBD1
CDR3 length: 14
CDR3 protein: CASTGRTGNQPQHF
CDR3 DNA: TGTGCCAGCACCGGCCGGACAGGGAATCAGCCCCAGCATTTT